A selection of T cell receptor beta chains follows, all from one sample in a study of blood T cell repertoires in COVID-19. Sequenced by immunoSEQ multiplex PCR; TCRdb stores in-frame clones only, minus some. The sample lists about 320,000 clones, roughly 85% occurring once. Sample: PBMCs or T cells enriched from blood (not recorded which). The source is a woman under 40 who had been exposed to COVID-19. CDR3s include the opening cysteine and the closing phenylalanine or tryptophan. A D gene is named only where the DNA matches it firmly. Rows may omit the clone size; those that give it use once, few, many or a size class.

v_gene	j_gene	abundance	d_gene	CDR3nt	CDR3aa
TRBV30	TRBJ2-2	.	TRBD2	TGTGCCTGGAGTGTACCCAGCGGGGGGGCGTTCGTCGGGGAGCTGTTTTTT	CAWSVPSGGAFVGELFF
TRBV28	TRBJ1-1	.	TRBD1	TGTGCCAGCAGTGGGGACAGCGCCTGGAACACTGAAGCTTTCTTT	CASSGDSAWNTEAFF
TRBV25-1	TRBJ1-2	.	TRBD1	TGTGCCAGTCGACAGGGCAACTATGGCTACACCTTC	CASRQGNYGYTF
TRBV28	TRBJ1-3	.	TRBD1	TGTGCCAGCAGTTCTACAGGGGAAGCCTCTGGAAACACCATATATTTT	CASSSTGEASGNTIYF
TRBV6-2/TRBV6-3	TRBJ1-2	.	.	TGTGCCAGCAGTTACTACCGACAGGTTGGAGACTATGGCTACACCTTC	CASSYYRQVGDYGYTF
TRBV15	TRBJ1-4	.	TRBD1	TGTGCCACCAGCAGGGCCCGTGACAGGGGAAGGGAAAAACTGTTTTTT	CATSRARDRGREKLFF
TRBV14	TRBJ2-1	.	.	TGTGCCAGCAGCCGGGGCGGGGGCCCCTACAATGAGCAGTTCTTC	CASSRGGGPYNEQFF
TRBV28	TRBJ1-2	.	.	TGTGCCACCTATTTGACAGGAGGTTTATCTAGGGATGGCTACACCTTC	CATYLTGGLSRDGYTF
TRBV7-6	TRBJ1-1	.	.	TGTGCCAGCAGCTTAGGTCAGGATCCGAACACTGAAGCTTTCTTT	CASSLGQDPNTEAFF
TRBV19	TRBJ2-1	.	.	TGTGCCAGTAGTAGTGGTGCTGGGCTCGACAATGAGCAGTTCTTC	CASSSGAGLDNEQFF
TRBV14	TRBJ1-6	.	.	TGTGCCAGCAGCCAAGATCCTCTTAGACCCCTCCACTTT	CASSQDPLRPLHF
TRBV9	TRBJ2-5	.	TRBD2	TGTGCCAGCAGCGTCCCTAGCGGGGGGACAGCTCAAGAGACCCAGTACTTC	CASSVPSGGTAQETQYF
TRBV6-2/TRBV6-3	TRBJ1-2	.	TRBD1	TGTGCCAGCAGTCCGATCTTGACAGGGCCCTATAACTATGGCTACACCTTC	CASSPILTGPYNYGYTF
TRBV19	TRBJ1-2	.	.	TGTGCCAGTAGTCCCGGACAGATCCAAGGCTACACCTTC	CASSPGQIQGYTF
TRBV5-1	TRBJ2-1	once	TRBD2	TGCGCCAGCAGCTTCCGAGCGGGGGGCCCCCTCAATGAGCAGTTCTTC	CASSFRAGGPLNEQFF
TRBV6-5	TRBJ1-6	.	.	TGTGCCAGCAGGCCGGGACACATTGCATGGTCACCCCTCCACTTT	CASRPGHIAWSPLHF
TRBV5-4	TRBJ2-3	.	.	TGTGCCAGCACCGACAAGGGGGGGGTTAGCACAGATACGCAGTATTTT	CASTDKGGVSTDTQYF
TRBV14	TRBJ1-2	.	TRBD1	TGTGCCAGCAGCCTCGGGACAGTTGGCCATGGCTACACCTTC	CASSLGTVGHGYTF
TRBV14	TRBJ1-1	.	.	TGTGCCAGCAGCCACCGAGGGTTTGTGGGGTACAACACTGAAGCTTTCTTT	CASSHRGFVGYNTEAFF
TRBV9	TRBJ1-1	.	.	TGTGCCAGCAACCTCAACGGGGGGAACACTGAAGCTTTCTTT	CASNLNGGNTEAFF
TRBV7-6	TRBJ1-1	.	.	TGTGCCAGCAGCTTAGATATGGGGGCCGACACTGAAGCTTTCTTT	CASSLDMGADTEAFF
TRBV6-5	TRBJ2-7	few	TRBD1	TGTGCCAGCATTCTCTCAGGGGGCGCCTACGAGCAGTACTTC	CASILSGGAYEQYF
TRBV6-1	TRBJ1-6	.	.	TGTGCCAGCAGTGAAGCGGGCTTCCTTGAGGGTTCACCCCTCCACTTT	CASSEAGFLEGSPLHF
TRBV28	TRBJ1-4	.	TRBD1	TGTGCCAGCAATAACCTTTGGGGACAGGGGGCCCTTAATGAAAAACTGTTTTTT	CASNNLWGQGALNEKLFF
TRBV7-3	TRBJ2-1	.	TRBD2	TGTGCCAGCAGCTTAGGACCGTTAGCGGGGGCCTACAATGAGCAGTTCTTC	CASSLGPLAGAYNEQFF
TRBV4-3	TRBJ2-3	.	TRBD2	TGCGCCAGCAGCCGGAGGGCTAGCGGTGGTGGTGCAGATACGCAGTATTTT	CASSRRASGGGADTQYF
TRBV27	TRBJ1-4	.	TRBD1	TGTGCCAGCAGTATACTATCCGGGACAGGGAGGGAAAAACTGTTTTTT	CASSILSGTGREKLFF
TRBV6-5	TRBJ1-2	once	TRBD1	TGTGCCAGCACCCGGACAGGGGAGAACTATGGCTACACCTTC	CASTRTGENYGYTF
TRBV5-6	TRBJ2-7	once	TRBD1	TGTGCCAGCAGCTGGGACAGCCGATACGAGCAGTACTTC	CASSWDSRYEQYF
TRBV18	TRBJ1-1	.	.	TGTGCCAGCTCACCGTACCGGGGTTCCGCTGAAGCTTTCTTT	CASSPYRGSAEAFF
TRBV3-1/TRBV3-2	TRBJ2-4	.	.	TGTGCCAGCAGCCCGCAGGGGCTCGAAAACATTCAGTACTTC	CASSPQGLENIQYF
TRBV19	TRBJ1-5	few	.	TGTGCCAGTAACATCTTCGGGCAGGGCAGTGTTAGCAATCAGCCCCAGCATTTT	CASNIFGQGSVSNQPQHF
TRBV28	TRBJ2-1	.	TRBD2	TGTGCCAGCAGTTTTTATGCTAGCGGGGGCCTAAGAGATGAGCAGTTCTTC	CASSFYASGGLRDEQFF
TRBV30	TRBJ2-3	.	.	TGTGCCTGTGAGACAGGTACGGATACGCAGTATTTT	CACETGTDTQYF
TRBV2	TRBJ1-1	.	.	TGTGCCAGCAGTTTCAGGGCACTGAACACTGAAGCTTTCTTT	CASSFRALNTEAFF
TRBV7-8	TRBJ1-5	.	TRBD1	TGTGCCAGCAGCTTAAACAGGGGGCTTATAGGCAATCAGCCCCAGCATTTT	CASSLNRGLIGNQPQHF
TRBV28	TRBJ2-7	once	TRBD2	TGTGCCAGCAGGACCGGACTAGGCTCCTACGAGCAGTACTTC	CASRTGLGSYEQYF
TRBV24-1	TRBJ2-3	.	TRBD1	TGTGCCACCAGTGATGCCACAGGGGTAGATACGCAGTATTTT	CATSDATGVDTQYF